This T cell receptor (beta chain) comes out of a study of identical twins. Points on this clonotype: Its antigen remains unknown.

General study results and limits: Alpha sequences out of frame and shared by twins had excess low generation probability.

No donor was unhealthy or non-Caucasian. Each CDR3 protein gets one entry after TCRdb re-called the 5' RACE reads with MiXCR. In the table there are approximately 210,000 distinct CDR3 sequences, roughly 7.1% of which are singletons. CDR3 length: 16 residues. CDR1 and CDR2 (germline): SNHLY, FYNNEI. Deletions cut 4 bases from V and 6 bases from J, with 16 bases between. The same sample was also used in a study of T cells expressing NK-cell markers. Turning to that study: Sorted CD3+CD56+NKG2C+, CD3+CD56+NKG2C- and CD3+CD56-NKG2C+ T-cell subsets were beta-chain profiled.

The receptor comes from a woman younger than 30 in good health. Material for sequencing was CD8+ T cells sorted from blood. The chain uses TRBV2 and TRBJ1-6; the D gene is possibly TRBD1 (5 bases). The CDR3: CASSGPGRVGNSPLHF. The CDR3 DNA sequence: TGTGCCAGCAGTGGACCCGGCAGGGTGGGTAATTCACCCCTCCACTTT. Together with reference TRBV2 and TRBJ1-6, the CDR3 gives the full variable domain: EPEVTQTPSHQVTQMGQEVILRCVPISNHLYFYWYRQILGQKVEFLVSFYNNEISEKSEIFDDQFSVERPDGSNFTLKIRSTKLEDSAMYFCASSGPGRVGNSPLHFGNGTRLTVT.